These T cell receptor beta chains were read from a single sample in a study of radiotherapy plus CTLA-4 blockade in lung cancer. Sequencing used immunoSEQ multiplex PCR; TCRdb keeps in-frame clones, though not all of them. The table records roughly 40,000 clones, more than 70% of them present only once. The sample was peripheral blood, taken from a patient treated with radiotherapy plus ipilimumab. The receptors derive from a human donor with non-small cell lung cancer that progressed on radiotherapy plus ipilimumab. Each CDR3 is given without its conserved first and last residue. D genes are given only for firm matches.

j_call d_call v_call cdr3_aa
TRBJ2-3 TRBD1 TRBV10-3 AIREGGSFTDTQY
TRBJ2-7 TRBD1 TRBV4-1 ASSQVPPGTGFTYEQY
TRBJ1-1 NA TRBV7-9 ASRGGAEAF
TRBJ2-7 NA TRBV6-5 ASSYGQPNVYEQY
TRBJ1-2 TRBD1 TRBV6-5 ASSFRTGPGHYGYT
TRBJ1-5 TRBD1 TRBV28 ASRGQRGSGQPQH
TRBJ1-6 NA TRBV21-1 ASTKSPGTGSNSPLH
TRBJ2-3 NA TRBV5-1 ASSWQSEDTQY
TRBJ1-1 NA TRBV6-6 ASSYMAQEAF
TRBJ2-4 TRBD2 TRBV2 ASSGPSGGQQFVLAKNIQY
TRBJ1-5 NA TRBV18 ASSQRGSLNQPQH
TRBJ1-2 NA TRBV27 ASRSNTQGVGYT
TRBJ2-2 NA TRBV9 ASSVGVSGELF
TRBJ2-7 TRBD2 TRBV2 ASSPPRGTLGLEQY
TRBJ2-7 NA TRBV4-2 ASSQESGGRYEQY
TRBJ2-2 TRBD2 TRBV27 ASRGTSGGIGELF
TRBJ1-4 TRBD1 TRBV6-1 AGQGETEKLF
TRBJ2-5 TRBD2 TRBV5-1 ASSPGTSQETQY
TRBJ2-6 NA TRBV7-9 ASSSPGGPSSGANVLT
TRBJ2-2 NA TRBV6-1 ASSQEATGELF
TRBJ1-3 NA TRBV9 ASSVGGWAGNTIY
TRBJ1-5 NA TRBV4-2 ASSQSKAVRSQPQH
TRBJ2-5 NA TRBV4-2 ASSQDRDKPETQY
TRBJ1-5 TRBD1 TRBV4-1 ASSQDSGRGLGQPQH
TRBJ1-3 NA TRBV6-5 ASSRGGLGNTIY
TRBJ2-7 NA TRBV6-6 ASRLTASSYEQY
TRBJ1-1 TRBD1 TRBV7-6 ASSPRTGDGAF
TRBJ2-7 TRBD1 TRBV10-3 ATQGASYEQY
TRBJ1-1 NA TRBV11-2 ASSSGEMNTEAF
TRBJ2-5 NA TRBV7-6 ASKRDTGNSETQY
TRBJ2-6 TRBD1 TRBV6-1 ASSGTGRGHAGANVLT
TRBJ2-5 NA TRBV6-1 ASRTRSGLGETQY
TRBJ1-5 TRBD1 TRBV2 ASSGPGTGTNQPQH
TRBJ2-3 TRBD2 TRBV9 ASSVGQGGTSGMKQY
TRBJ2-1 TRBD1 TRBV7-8 ASSAGQGRGNEQF
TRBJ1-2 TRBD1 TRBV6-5 ASSSTGEGIRGYT
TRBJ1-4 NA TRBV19 ASTDLTTRLRGGRLF
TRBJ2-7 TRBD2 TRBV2 ASSGGDAGAQY
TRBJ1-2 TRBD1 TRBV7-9 ASSPGRQGGYGYT
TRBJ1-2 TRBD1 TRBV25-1 ASSLTGVGGYT
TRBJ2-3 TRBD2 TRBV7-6 ASSVTSGGQDTQY
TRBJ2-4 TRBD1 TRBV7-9 ASSPPGTGLNIQY
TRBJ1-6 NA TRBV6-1 ASKAGNNSPLH
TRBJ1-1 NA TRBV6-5 ASSYSRNTEAF
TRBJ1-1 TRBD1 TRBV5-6 ASSLARTVTRGDTEAF
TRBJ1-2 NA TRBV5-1 ASSLAGTDYGYT
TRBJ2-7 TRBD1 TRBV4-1 ASSQERKGGLYEQY
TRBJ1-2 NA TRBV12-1 ASSFALLGYT
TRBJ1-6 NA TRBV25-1 ASSELSVSPLH
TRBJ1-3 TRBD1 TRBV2 ASSPGTGSGNTIY
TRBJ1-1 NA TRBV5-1 ASSPRGVGNTEAF
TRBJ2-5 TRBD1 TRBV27 ASSYQGAQETQY
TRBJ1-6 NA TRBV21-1 ASSPFRQPNSPLH
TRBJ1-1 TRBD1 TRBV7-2 ASSLKTGMNTEAF
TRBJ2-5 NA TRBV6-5 ASSSPASAQY
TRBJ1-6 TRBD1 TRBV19 ASSHRPLGAGGTYNSPLH
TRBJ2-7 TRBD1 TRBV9 ASSVAWDRSLYEQY
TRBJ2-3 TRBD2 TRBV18 ASSPLLAGGPTDTQY
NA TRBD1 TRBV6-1 ASSSKTGGSYEQY
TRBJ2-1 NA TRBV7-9 ASSSEPATRIEQF